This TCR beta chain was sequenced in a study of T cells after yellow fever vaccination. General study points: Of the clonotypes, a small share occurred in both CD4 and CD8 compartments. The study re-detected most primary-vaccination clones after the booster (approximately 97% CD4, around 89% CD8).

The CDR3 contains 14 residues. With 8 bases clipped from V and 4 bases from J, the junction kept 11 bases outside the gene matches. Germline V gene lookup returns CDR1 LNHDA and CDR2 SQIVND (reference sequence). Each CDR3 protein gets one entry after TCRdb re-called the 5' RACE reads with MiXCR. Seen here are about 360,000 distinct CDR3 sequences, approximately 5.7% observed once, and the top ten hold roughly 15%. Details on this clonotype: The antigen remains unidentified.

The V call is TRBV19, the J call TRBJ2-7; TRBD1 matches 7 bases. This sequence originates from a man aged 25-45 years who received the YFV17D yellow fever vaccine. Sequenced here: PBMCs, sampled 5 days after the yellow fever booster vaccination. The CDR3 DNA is TGTGCCAGTTCAACCGAGGGGGCAGGGTACGAGCAGTACTTC. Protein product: CASSTEGAGYEQYF.